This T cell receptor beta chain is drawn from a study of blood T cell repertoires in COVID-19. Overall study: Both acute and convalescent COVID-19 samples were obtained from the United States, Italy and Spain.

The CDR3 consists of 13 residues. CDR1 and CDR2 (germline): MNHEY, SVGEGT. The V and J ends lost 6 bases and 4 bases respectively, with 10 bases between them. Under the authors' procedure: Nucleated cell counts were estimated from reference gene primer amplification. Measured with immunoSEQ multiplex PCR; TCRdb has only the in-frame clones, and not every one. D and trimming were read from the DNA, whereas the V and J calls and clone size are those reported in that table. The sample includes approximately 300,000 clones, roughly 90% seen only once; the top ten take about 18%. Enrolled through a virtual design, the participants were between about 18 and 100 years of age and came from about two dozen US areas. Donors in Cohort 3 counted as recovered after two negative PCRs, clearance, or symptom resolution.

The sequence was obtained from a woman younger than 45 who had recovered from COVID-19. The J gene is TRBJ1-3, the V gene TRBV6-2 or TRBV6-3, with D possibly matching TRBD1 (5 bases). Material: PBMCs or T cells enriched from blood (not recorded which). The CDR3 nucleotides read TGTGCCAGCAGCAGACAGAACGGAAACACCATATATTTT. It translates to CASSRQNGNTIYF.